Shown below are 21 T cell receptor beta chains from a single sample sequenced in a study of vaccination effects on CD4 cells after COVID-19 (dated by TCRdb to 2021 to 2024). Their antigens remain unidentified. To identify antigen-specific CD4+ T cell clonotypes by their expansion, the ViraFEST assay first stimulated PBMC with viral peptide pools and then applied TCR sequencing. After around eleven days of culture, CD4+ T cells were isolated with the EasySep CD4+ T cell isolation kit. The absence of prior SARS-CoV-2 infection in healthy vaccine recipients was confirmed by negative nucleocapsid antibodies before and after vaccination. The method behind the library was the immunoSEQ multiplex PCR assay. TCRdb obtained this table from immuneACCESS and retained in-frame rearrangements with V and J assigned. These tables miss some clones; where compared with another copy, unresolved V genes account for less than half of the shortfall, and the remainder is unexplained. In this sample the table shows approximately 44,000 clones, under 75% of which occur a single time. The ten biggest clones cover approximately 24% of the sample.

The material was CD4+ T cells from PBMCs cultured with HCoV-OC43 spike peptides, obtained before COVID-19 vaccination. The sample's cell subset or site label is to be understood as: HCoV-OC43 spike overlapping peptide pool stimulation. The receptors shown here come from a human donor who received a COVID-19 vaccine.

J is TRBJ1-4 and V is TRBV27; D call uncertain. The V and J ends lost 3 bases and 0 bases respectively, with 11 bases between them. The CDR3 consists of 16 residues. The V gene's germline CDR1 is MNHEY and CDR2 SMNVEV (reference sequence). The CDR3 DNA follows: TGTGCCAGCAGTTTTGCAAGGGCTGCAACTAATGAAAAACTGTTTTTT. Its translation is CASSFARAATNEKLFF.

This chain links TRBV27 with TRBJ1-1; D gene unclear. CDR3 length: 13 amino acids. V lost 4 bases and J 4 bases, leaving 10 bases between the germline ends. Germline CDR1 reads MNHEY; CDR2 reads SMNVEV (reference sequence). This CDR3 reads CASSSPPSTEAFF. In DNA form, the CDR3 reads TGTGCCAGCAGTTCCCCCCCGTCCACTGAAGCTTTCTTT.

The chain has TRBV19 and TRBJ2-3; D is tentatively TRBD1 or TRBD2 (5 bases each). This CDR3 contains 13 residues. Trimming left V 1 base short and J 6 bases short, with 8 bases between. In germline, CDR1 is LNHDA, CDR2 SQIVND (reference sequence). CDR3 nucleotide sequence: TGTGCCAGTAGTATAGCGGGACGTGATACGCAGTATTTT. Its protein product is CASSIAGRDTQYF.

J is TRBJ1-2 and V is TRBV5-5; tentatively, D is TRBD1 (5 bases). The CDR3 covers 15 residues. Trimming left V 3 bases short and J 4 bases short, with 16 bases between. Germline V CDR1 and CDR2: SGHKS, YYEKEE (reference sequence). CDR3 DNA sequence: TGTGCCAGCAGCTCCACAATCGGGGGGGGCTATGGCTACACCTTC. Translating gives CASSSTIGGGYGYTF.

This clone has a handful of counts. The CDR3 spells CASSRVASGGAADTQYF. The CDR3 DNA sequence: TGTGCCAGCAGCCGGGTGGCTAGCGGGGGGGCAGCAGATACGCAGTATTTT. The chain uses TRBV5-4 and TRBJ2-3; 12 bases are a match to TRBD2. Germline V gene sequence: CDR1 SGHNT, CDR2 YYREEE (reference sequence). After removal of 4 bases from V and 4 bases from J, the junction contained 10 bases not matched to a gene. The CDR3 consists of 17 residues.

The chain employs TRBV6-2 or TRBV6-3 and TRBJ2-7; 7 positions match TRBD1. V shed 6 bases and J 3 bases; nucleotides not matched to a gene: 11. The CDR3 is made up of 15 amino acids. Germline V gives CDR1 MNHEY, CDR2 SVGEGT. CDR3 coding DNA: TGTGCCAGCAGCGACCCCGGGACAGTCCACTACGAGCAGTACTTC. This codes for CASSDPGTVHYEQYF.

The genes are TRBV6-1 and TRBJ1-4; 9 bases are shared with TRBD1. CDR1 is MNHNS, CDR2 SASEGT, per germline. Losses at the gene ends were 2 bases for V and 10 bases for J; bases not matched to a gene: 8. The CDR3 length is 15 residues. For the CDR3, the DNA is TGTGCCAGCAGTGAAAGAGGACAGGGGCGGGCAAAACTGTTTTTT. It codes for CASSERGQGRAKLFF.

The CDR3 loop reads CASSKGSRGGTGELFF. The CDR3 DNA sequence: TGTGCCAGCAGCAAAGGAAGCAGGGGAGGCACCGGGGAGCTGTTTTTT. The chain employs TRBV21-1 and TRBJ2-2. TRBV21-1 corresponds to a pseudogene. This CDR3 is 16 amino acids long.

The chain's CDR3 is CASSYDPRSYGYTF. CDR3 bases: TGTGCCAGCAGTTACGACCCTAGGAGCTATGGCTACACCTTC. V gene TRBV6-2 or TRBV6-3 combines with J gene TRBJ1-2; D is undetermined. Per the germline V gene, CDR1 is MNHEY and CDR2 is SVGEGT. Trimming took 2 bases from V and 4 from J, leaving 11 bases between them. CDR3 length: 14 residues.

The chain carries TRBV30 and TRBJ1-6; D uncertain. The V gene lost 4 bases and the J gene lost 7 bases, with 5 bases spanning the gap. This CDR3 region has 11 residues. CDR1 is GTSNPN, CDR2 SVGIG, per germline (reference sequence). The CDR3 DNA reads TGTGCCTGGACCAGGAATTCACCCCTCCACTTT. Amino acids: CAWTRNSPLHF.

This chain joins TRBV28 and TRBJ1-5, with 9 bases identical to TRBD1. V was pared by 7 bases and J by 6 bases, with 10 bases of the junction left unmatched. The V gene's germline CDR1 is MDHEN and CDR2 SYDVKM. CDR3 size: 15 residues. The CDR3 nucleotides are TGTGCCAGCATTCTCAGAGGGACAGGGAGTCAGCCCCAGCATTTT. Translating it yields CASILRGTGSQPQHF.

The chain uses TRBV18 and TRBJ1-4, with D uncertain. Between the trimmed V and J ends, which lost 4 bases and 1 base, there was a span of 7 bases. CDR3 length equals 14 residues. Germline V gives CDR1 KGHSH, CDR2 LQKENI. As DNA, the CDR3 is TGTGCCAGCTCACTGCGGCTAACTAATGAAAAACTGTTTTTT. It yields the protein CASSLRLTNEKLFF.

This clone was observed a few times. The V and J genes are TRBV27 and TRBJ1-6; no firm D call. CDR1 and CDR2 (germline): MNHEY, SMNVEV (reference sequence). The CDR3 is made up of 16 amino acids. V gave up 6 bases and J gave up 6 bases, with 18 bases separating them. The DNA of the CDR3 is TGTGCCAGCAGCACGCGTCGGACGTTTCCTAATTCACCCCTCCACTTT. As protein: CASSTRRTFPNSPLHF.

The chain recombines TRBV5-6 with TRBJ2-3; the match to TRBD2 covers 11 bases. Trimming cost V 0 bases and J 7 bases; bases outside gene matches: 7. The CDR3 sequence is 16 residues long. From germline, CDR1 is SGHDT and CDR2 YYEEEE. The DNA for the CDR3 is TGTGCCAGCAGCTTGGGAGGGACTAGCGGAACTAATACGCAGTATTTT. It encodes CASSLGGTSGTNTQYF.

On this clone: Other DNA variants within this sample encode the same CDR3. The chain has TRBV18 and TRBJ2-3, with D maybe TRBD2 (5 bases). Germline V gene lookup returns CDR1 KGHSH and CDR2 LQKENI. With 0 bases removed from V and 3 bases from J, the gap between germline ends came to 7 bases. The CDR3 covers 14 residues. Here the CDR3 reads CASSPPVATDTQYF. As DNA, the CDR3 is TGTGCCAGCTCACCACCGGTAGCGACAGATACGCAGTATTTT.

V gene TRBV5-1 combines with J gene TRBJ1-1; 9 nucleotides line up with TRBD1. With 3 bases clipped from V and 1 base from J, the junction kept 4 bases outside the gene matches. CDR1 and CDR2 (germline): SGHRS, YFSETQ. The CDR3 totals 15 residues. The CDR3 DNA reads as TGCGCCAGCAGCTCAATGGGACAGGGGAACACTGAAGCTTTCTTT. Translated, it gives CASSSMGQGNTEAFF.

The sample holds one count of this clone. This rearrangement joins TRBV5-1 to TRBJ1-2; a possible D gene is TRBD1 (6 bases). This CDR3 has 14 amino acids. The V gene's germline CDR1 is SGHRS and CDR2 YFSETQ. V shed 6 bases and J shed 0 bases, with 12 bases lying between them. The CDR3 coding sequence is TGCGCCAGCAAACTGGACAGACCTAACTATGGCTACACCTTC. As protein: CASKLDRPNYGYTF.

In its sample, this clone was seen once. The J gene is TRBJ1-2, the V gene TRBV6-2 or TRBV6-3; D gene uncertain. The germline V and J ends were trimmed by 5 bases and 8 bases, with 12 bases remaining between them. The CDR3 contains 12 residues. The germline V gene has CDR1 MNHEY and CDR2 SVGEGT. The CDR3 DNA follows: TGTGCCAGCAGTACCGATCTTCGGGGCTACACCTTC. Its protein product is CASSTDLRGYTF.

Only a few counts were recorded for this clone. The V call is TRBV7-8, the J call TRBJ1-6, with TRBD1 matching 7 bases. The CDR3 has 17 residues. CDR1 and CDR2 from the germline V gene are SGHVS and FQNEAQ. The trim removed 4 bases at V and 5 bases at J, leaving 11 bases unmatched. Written as DNA, the CDR3 is TGTGCCAGCAGCTCCATGACAGGGCAGGTCCATAATTCACCCCTCCACTTT. Translated: CASSSMTGQVHNSPLHF.

V is TRBV2 and J is TRBJ2-1; TRBD2 agrees at 9 bases. The CDR3 length is 17 residues. Unmatched junction bases numbered 12, after V lost 7 bases and J lost 2 bases. The germline gives CDR1 SNHLY, CDR2 FYNNEI. CDR3 region: CASTLSPSGVAYNEQFF. Here the CDR3 DNA reads TGTGCCAGCACCCTCTCCCCTAGCGGGGTCGCCTACAATGAGCAGTTCTTC.

The rearrangement joins TRBV6-5 to TRBJ2-5, with D possibly being TRBD1 (5 bases). V shed 0 bases and J shed 4 bases, with 9 bases lying between them. This CDR3 spans 14 amino acids. The germline V gene encodes CDR1 MNHEY and CDR2 SVGAGI. The CDR3: CASSYSGRVETQYF. CDR3 coding DNA: TGTGCCAGCAGTTACTCAGGCAGGGTAGAGACCCAGTACTTC.